Here is one T cell receptor (beta chain) with its context. Sequenced by immunoSEQ multiplex PCR; TCRdb stores in-frame clones only, minus some. The sample lists 200,000 to 250,000 clones, around four fifths occurring once. This entry comes from a study of blood T cell repertoires in COVID-19. Germline trimming cut 2 bases from V and 4 bases from J; bases unmatched to any gene: 7. The germline V gene has CDR1 SGDLS and CDR2 YYNGEE. CDR3 length: 15 residues. The receptor was isolated from a man aged 40-49 years who had recovered from COVID-19. The specimen was PBMCs or T cells enriched from blood (not recorded which). The chain couples TRBV9 to TRBJ2-7; 9 positions match TRBD2. DNA for the CDR3: TGTGCCAGCAGCGTTAGCGGGAGCACTGGTTACGAGCAGTACTTC. Its translation: CASSVSGSTGYEQYF.